This T cell receptor beta chain was documented in a study of blood T cell repertoires in COVID-19. V lost 5 bases to trimming and J lost 5 bases, with 19 bases between them. The CDR3 loop spans 15 amino acids. Germline loops: CDR1 SGHVS, CDR2 FNYEAQ. Assay used: immunoSEQ multiplex PCR; TCRdb lists only in-frame clones, some missing. The sample carries around 150,000 clones, approximately 80% recorded once. Sequencing input: peripheral blood. This TCR came from a man aged 65-85 years with acute or convalescent COVID-19. The chain uses TRBV7-6 and TRBJ2-7, with TRBD2 as a possible D gene (5 bases). In DNA form, the CDR3 reads TGTGCCAGCAGCCAGAGAGCTAGCTCCTTCGACGAGCAGTACTTC. This sequence encodes CASSQRASSFDEQYF.